This is a list of T cell receptor beta chains from one sample in a study of blood T cell repertoires in COVID-19. The table came from immunoSEQ multiplex PCR; TCRdb's copy has only in-frame clones and leaves some out. The table records 75,000 to 95,000 clones, about 80% of them present only once. Sequenced sample: peripheral blood. Source of these receptors: a man aged 55 to 70 with acute or convalescent COVID-19. CDR3s leave out the opening cysteine and the closing phenylalanine or tryptophan. The order of the fields is V gene, CDR3 protein.

v_call: TRBV19; cdr3_aa: ASSPRTGDTEAF
v_call: TRBV4-1; cdr3_aa: ASSPGQGARGYT
v_call: TRBV30; cdr3_aa: AWSVRGGNTIY
v_call: TRBV25-1; cdr3_aa: ASSSTSQGQGLMGGAF
v_call: TRBV5-1; cdr3_aa: ASSLATEERTDTQY
v_call: TRBV29-1; cdr3_aa: SVPRQGDTQY
v_call: TRBV3-1/TRBV3-2; cdr3_aa: ASSQRTGSNQPQH
v_call: TRBV18; cdr3_aa: ASSPGQGTEEKLF
v_call: TRBV5-1; cdr3_aa: ASSYNYEQY
v_call: TRBV5-4; cdr3_aa: ASSTWTGYTGELF
v_call: TRBV2; cdr3_aa: ASSTQGETYNEQF
v_call: TRBV2; cdr3_aa: ASSYDSTTNEKLF
v_call: TRBV7-2; cdr3_aa: ASSLGQGGYGYT
v_call: TRBV9; cdr3_aa: ASSVASGETQY
v_call: TRBV15; cdr3_aa: ATSGGQSSNQPQH
v_call: TRBV7-2; cdr3_aa: ASSLKAGPLNEKLF
v_call: TRBV5-4; cdr3_aa: ASSFGGRGRTEAF
v_call: TRBV29-1; cdr3_aa: SVQRRTGGGGETQY
v_call: TRBV5-4; cdr3_aa: ASSFQGGEGGYT